A selection of T cell receptor beta chains follows, all from one sample in a study of cytomegalovirus exposure and HLA in healthy donors. Using immunoSEQ multiplex PCR, the repertoire was profiled, and TCRdb retains in-frame clones only, with some absent. Among 150,000 to 200,000 clones listed, 81% were seen once. Sequenced sample: PBMCs. Receptors were obtained from a woman aged 18 to 35 in good health and CMV-seropositive. Both conserved end residues are part of each CDR3. The listing skips clone size in some rows; elsewhere it reads once, few, many or a size class.

j_call: TRBJ2-3
v_call: TRBV6-5
clone_size: .
cdr3_aa: CASNNEAGVDTQYF

j_call: TRBJ2-1
v_call: TRBV19
clone_size: .
cdr3_aa: CASSSRQGRSEQFF

j_call: TRBJ2-3
v_call: TRBV7-9
clone_size: .
cdr3_aa: CASSLVGAEATDTQYF

j_call: TRBJ1-2
v_call: TRBV19
clone_size: once
cdr3_aa: CASSIGAATKYGYTF

j_call: TRBJ1-1
v_call: TRBV2
clone_size: few
cdr3_aa: CASRSVGGTEAFF

j_call: TRBJ2-1
v_call: TRBV18
clone_size: few
cdr3_aa: CASQLGRGNYNEQFF

j_call: TRBJ2-2
v_call: TRBV23-1
clone_size: .
cdr3_aa: CASSQPPETNTGELFF

j_call: TRBJ2-2
v_call: TRBV19
clone_size: .
cdr3_aa: CASSMWQGWTGELFF

j_call: TRBJ2-7
v_call: TRBV28
clone_size: once
cdr3_aa: CASSQTGTGGGEQYF

j_call: TRBJ2-5
v_call: TRBV28
clone_size: .
cdr3_aa: CASSLFRETQYF

j_call: TRBJ2-3
v_call: TRBV6-1
clone_size: .
cdr3_aa: CASSEALIRGQFPQSTDTQYF

j_call: TRBJ2-3
v_call: TRBV25-1
clone_size: .
cdr3_aa: CASSEYSGNTQYF